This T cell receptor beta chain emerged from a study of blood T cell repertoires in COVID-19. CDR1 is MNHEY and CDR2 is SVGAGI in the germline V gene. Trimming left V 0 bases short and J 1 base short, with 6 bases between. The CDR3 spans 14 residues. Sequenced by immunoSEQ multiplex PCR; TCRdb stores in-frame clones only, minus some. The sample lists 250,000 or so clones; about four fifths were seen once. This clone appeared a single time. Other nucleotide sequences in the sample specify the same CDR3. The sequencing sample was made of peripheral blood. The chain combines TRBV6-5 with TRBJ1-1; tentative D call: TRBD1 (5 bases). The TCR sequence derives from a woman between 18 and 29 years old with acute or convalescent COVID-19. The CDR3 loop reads CASSYSQGNTEAFF. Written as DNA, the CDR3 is TGTGCCAGCAGTTACTCCCAGGGGAACACTGAAGCTTTCTTT.